Following are 19 T cell receptor beta chains from one sample sequenced in a study of T cell responses to AZD1222 COVID-19 vaccine. The protocol was immunoSEQ multiplex PCR, while the TCRdb copy is restricted to in-frame clones and leaves out a portion. Seen here are 100,000 to 150,000 clones, roughly 92% observed once, and the top ten hold around 1.1%. Sequenced here: peripheral blood, sampled 28 days after the second AZD1222 dose. These receptors all stem from an adult who received the AZD1222 COVID-19 vaccine.

The chain is built from TRBV24-1 and TRBJ2-2; the match to TRBD2 covers 7 bases. V was pared by 11 bases and J by 3 bases, with 8 bases of the junction left unmatched. CDR3 length: 14 residues. Per the germline V gene, CDR1 is KGHDR and CDR2 is SFDVKD. CDR3 region: CAIQSGADTGELFF. DNA for the CDR3: TGTGCCATCCAAAGCGGGGCCGACACCGGGGAGCTGTTTTTT.

The V call is TRBV10-3, the J call TRBJ1-5; D is perhaps TRBD1 (6 bases). V lost 4 bases to trimming and J lost 7 bases, with 14 bases between them. CDR1 ENHRY and CDR2 SYGVKD come from the germline V gene. This CDR3 region has 14 residues. This CDR3 reads CAISGTAGSQPQHF. CDR3 nucleotide sequence: TGTGCCATCAGTGGGACAGCCGGATCCCAGCCCCAGCATTTT.

The chain recombines TRBV5-6 with TRBJ1-6; 8 nucleotides align to TRBD1. The V and J ends lost 0 bases and 7 bases, in that order; junction bases with no gene match: 6. CDR3 size: 16 residues. Germline CDR1 and CDR2: SGHDT and YYEEEE. The CDR3 loop is CASSLGSTGGNSPLHF. CDR3 DNA: TGTGCCAGCAGCTTGGGTTCTACAGGGGGAAATTCACCCCTCCACTTT.

The V gene is TRBV19, the J gene TRBJ1-1; no clear D. This CDR3 comprises 13 residues. V was trimmed by 3 bases and J by 5 bases, leaving 10 bases between them. Per germline, CDR1 LNHDA and CDR2 SQIVND (reference sequence). The CDR3 loop reads CASSISKGTEAFF. DNA of the CDR3: TGTGCCAGTAGTATCTCCAAGGGTACTGAAGCTTTCTTT.

The chain recombines TRBV7-8 with TRBJ1-5; D is possibly TRBD1 (6 bases). The CDR3 sequence is 14 residues long. The germline V and J ends were trimmed by 5 bases and 5 bases, with 13 bases remaining between them. Germline V gene sequence: CDR1 SGHVS, CDR2 FQNEAQ. DNA for the CDR3: TGTGCCAGCAGCCCCACAGGGAGGTATCAGCCCCAGCATTTT. Its protein product is CASSPTGRYQPQHF. The full variable domain, its missing parts supplied by reference TRBV7-8 and TRBJ1-5, is GAGVSQSPRYKVAKRGQDVALRCDPISGHVSLFWYQQALGQGPEFLTYFQNEAQLDKSGLPSDRFFAERPEGSVSTLKIQRTQQEDSAVYLCASSPTGRYQPQHFGDGTRLSIL.

Here the CDR3 DNA reads TGCGCCAGCAGCCAAGATTTCAATTCACCCCTCCACTTT. Translated, it gives CASSQDFNSPLHF. The chain recombines TRBV4-3 with TRBJ1-6; the D is unclear. Germline V gene lookup returns CDR1 LGHNA and CDR2 YSLEER. The germline V and J ends were trimmed by 0 bases and 7 bases, with 4 bases remaining between them. The CDR3 length is 13 residues.

The chain employs TRBV7-2 and TRBJ2-1, with D possibly TRBD2 on 5 matching bases. Between the trimmed V and J ends, which lost 3 bases and 7 bases, there was a span of 10 bases. This CDR3 spans 13 amino acids. From germline, CDR1 is SGHTA and CDR2 FQGNSA. This CDR3 is CASSFTRGNEQFF. Here the CDR3 DNA reads TGTGCCAGCAGCTTTACCCGGGGAAATGAGCAGTTCTTC.

CDR3 nucleotide sequence: TGTGCCATCAGTACAATCCCAGGGCCTTCATCCGGGGAGCTGTTTTTT. It encodes CAISTIPGPSSGELFF. V is TRBV10-3 and J is TRBJ2-2; TRBD1 is a possible D gene (5 bases). CDR1 and CDR2 from the germline V gene are ENHRY and SYGVKD. The V gene lost 5 bases and the J gene lost 6 bases, with 19 bases spanning the gap. This CDR3 spans 16 amino acids.

This chain connects TRBV7-9 to TRBJ2-3, with 7 bases lining up with TRBD1. Germline trimming cut 1 base from V and 3 bases from J; bases unmatched to any gene: 1. Looked up from germline, CDR1 is SEHNR and CDR2 is FQNEAQ (reference sequence). This CDR3 region has 14 residues. For the CDR3, the DNA is TGTGCCAGCAGCTTAGGGGGACAGACAGATACGCAGTATTTT. Translating gives CASSLGGQTDTQYF.

The rearrangement links TRBV7-9 to TRBJ2-1, with TRBD2 matching over 9 bases. The germline V gene encodes CDR1 SEHNR and CDR2 FQNEAQ (reference sequence). J gave up 1 base and V 5 bases, and 0 bases lay outside the gene matches. This CDR3 has 14 residues. CDR3 in DNA: TGTGCCAGCAGCACTAGCGGGTCCTACAATGAGCAGTTCTTC. Amino acids: CASSTSGSYNEQFF.

This chain links TRBV6-6 with TRBJ2-7, with D uncertain. The V gene lost 2 bases and the J gene lost 4 bases, with 9 bases spanning the gap. This CDR3 comprises 13 residues. Germline CDR1 MNHNY, CDR2 SVGAGI (reference sequence). CDR3 protein: CASSYRAVYEQYF. In nucleotides, the CDR3 is TGTGCCAGCAGTTACCGCGCGGTATACGAGCAGTACTTC.

This chain links TRBV27 with TRBJ2-1; 13 positions agree with TRBD2. Germline CDR1 and CDR2: MNHEY and SMNVEV (reference sequence). This CDR3 has 16 residues. V lost 2 bases and J lost 6; bases outside the gene matches: 4. The DNA of the CDR3 is TGTGCCAGCAGTTTAAGGACTAGCGGGAGTGTCAATGAGCAGTTCTTC. It yields the protein CASSLRTSGSVNEQFF.

Of note for this clone: The identical CDR3 is also encoded by other nucleotide sequences in the sample. The CDR3 spells CASSLATEAFF. CDR3 bases: TGTGCCAGCAGCTTAGCTACTGAAGCTTTCTTT. The chain is built from TRBV7-8 and TRBJ1-1; D is uncertain. Germline values: CDR1 SGHVS, CDR2 FQNEAQ. V lost 0 bases and J 5 bases, leaving 1 base between the germline ends. The length of the CDR3 is 11 residues.

This chain connects TRBV7-2 to TRBJ2-7; 10 nucleotides match TRBD2. The CDR3 is made up of 15 amino acids. V was clipped by 1 base and J by 3 bases; unmatched bases: 3. CDR1 is SGHTA and CDR2 is FQGNSA in the germline V gene. DNA of the CDR3: TGTGCCAGCAGCTTAGAACTAGCGGGACTCTACGAGCAGTACTTC. This codes for CASSLELAGLYEQYF.

The V gene is TRBV24-1, the J gene TRBJ2-1, with 8 positions matching TRBD1. CDR1 is KGHDR, CDR2 SFDVKD, per germline. V lost 6 bases, J lost 7 bases, and 4 bases stayed unmatched. The CDR3 runs 13 residues. The CDR3 DNA sequence: TGTGCCACCAGTTGGGACAGGAGTAATGAGCAGTTCTTC. It encodes CATSWDRSNEQFF.

V gene TRBV24-1 combines with J gene TRBJ2-5; the match to TRBD1 covers 7 bases. The CDR3 is 16 amino acids. J gave up 1 base and V 2 bases, and 6 bases lay outside the gene matches. CDR1 is KGHDR and CDR2 is SFDVKD in the germline V gene. The CDR3 protein is CATSDWTGTGQETQYF. Written as DNA, the CDR3 is TGTGCCACCAGTGATTGGACAGGAACGGGCCAAGAGACCCAGTACTTC.

Written as DNA, the CDR3 is TGTGCCAGCTCACTGGGACTGGGCACAGATACGCAGTATTTT. It translates to CASSLGLGTDTQYF. The J gene is TRBJ2-3, the V gene TRBV18; D might be TRBD2 (6 bases). CDR3 length equals 14 residues. Trimming removed 4 bases at V and 1 base at J, with 9 bases between. Germline CDR1 reads KGHSH; CDR2 reads LQKENI.

The V and J genes are TRBV11-3 and TRBJ2-7; a weak D match, TRBD2 (6 bases). The CDR3 consists of 15 residues. V was trimmed by 4 bases and J by 7 bases, leaving 20 bases between them. The germline V gene encodes CDR1 SGHNT and CDR2 YENEEA. Written as DNA, the CDR3 is TGTGCCAGCAGCTCCTCTCCGGACAAGGAGGGGGAGCAGTACTTC. This codes for CASSSSPDKEGEQYF. The variable domain in full, completed from reference TRBV11-3 and TRBJ2-7, reads EAGVVQSPRYKIIEKKQPVAFWCNPISGHNTLYWYLQNLGQGPELLIRYENEEAVDDSQLPKDRFSAERLKGVDSTLKIQPAELGDSAVYLCASSSSPDKEGEQYFGPGTRLTVT.

The chain has TRBV11-1 and TRBJ2-2, with unresolved D. Germline CDR1 is SGHAT and CDR2 is FQDESV (reference sequence). The CDR3 runs to 14 residues. V gave up 5 bases and J gave up 6 bases, with 13 bases separating them. CDR3 nucleotides: TGTGCCAGCAGCGCAATGAGTAAGGCCGGGGAGCTGTTTTTT. It encodes CASSAMSKAGELFF.